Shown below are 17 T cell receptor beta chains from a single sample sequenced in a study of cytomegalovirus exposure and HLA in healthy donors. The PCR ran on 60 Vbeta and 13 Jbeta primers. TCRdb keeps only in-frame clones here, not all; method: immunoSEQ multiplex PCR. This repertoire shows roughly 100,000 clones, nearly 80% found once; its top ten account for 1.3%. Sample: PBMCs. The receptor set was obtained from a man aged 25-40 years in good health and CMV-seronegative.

The CDR3 loop reads CASSPQGPDYGYTF. The CDR3 nucleotides read TGTGCCAGCAGCCCACAGGGACCCGACTATGGCTACACCTTC. The chain is built from TRBV5-6 and TRBJ1-2, with D perhaps TRBD1 (6 bases). The V end was cut by 4 bases, the J end by 3 bases, with 13 bases between. Looked up from germline, CDR1 is SGHDT and CDR2 is YYEEEE. This CDR3 region has 14 residues. Full variable domain (remainder filled in from reference TRBV5-6 and TRBJ1-2): DAGVTQSPTHLIKTRGQQVTLRCSPKSGHDTVSWYQQALGQGPQFIFQYYEEEERQRGNFPDRFSGHQFPNYSSELNVNALLLGDSALYLCASSPQGPDYGYTFGSGTRLTVV.

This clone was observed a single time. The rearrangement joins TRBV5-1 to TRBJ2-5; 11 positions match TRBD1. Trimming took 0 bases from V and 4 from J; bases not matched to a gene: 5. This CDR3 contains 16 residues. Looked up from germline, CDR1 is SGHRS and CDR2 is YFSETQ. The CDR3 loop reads CASSLAGTGGGETQYF. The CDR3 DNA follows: TGCGCCAGCAGCTTGGCTGGGACAGGGGGGGGAGAGACCCAGTACTTC.

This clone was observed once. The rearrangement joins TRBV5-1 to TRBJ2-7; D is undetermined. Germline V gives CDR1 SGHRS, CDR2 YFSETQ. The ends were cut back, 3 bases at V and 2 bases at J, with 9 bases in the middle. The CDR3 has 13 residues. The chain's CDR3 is CASSSQGAYEQYF. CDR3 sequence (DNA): TGCGCCAGCAGCTCCCAAGGAGCCTACGAGCAGTACTTC.

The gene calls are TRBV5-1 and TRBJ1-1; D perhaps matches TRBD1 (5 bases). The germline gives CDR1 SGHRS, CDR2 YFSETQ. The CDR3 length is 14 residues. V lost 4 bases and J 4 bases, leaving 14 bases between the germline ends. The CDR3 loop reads CASSQGRDFTEAFF. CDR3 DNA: TGCGCCAGCAGCCAGGGACGGGACTTCACTGAAGCTTTCTTT.

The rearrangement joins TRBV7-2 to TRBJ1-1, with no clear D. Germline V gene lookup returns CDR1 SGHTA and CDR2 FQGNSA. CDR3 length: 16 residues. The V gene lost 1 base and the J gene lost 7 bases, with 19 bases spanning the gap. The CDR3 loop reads CASSLEATRTSGEAFF. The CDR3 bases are TGTGCCAGCAGCTTAGAGGCGACAAGAACCAGTGGTGAAGCTTTCTTT.

CDR3 coding DNA: TGTGCCAGCAGTTTAAGTGGACTAGCGGGAAGGAATGAGCAGTTCTTC. This sequence encodes CASSLSGLAGRNEQFF. The rearrangement uses TRBV28 and TRBJ2-1; TRBD2 agrees at 12 bases. CDR1 and CDR2 (germline): MDHEN, SYDVKM. V lost 2 bases and J lost 7; bases outside the gene matches: 6. CDR3 length: 16 amino acids. The full variable domain, with the rest looked up from reference TRBV28 and TRBJ2-1, is DVKVTQSSRYLVKRTGEKVFLECVQDMDHENMFWYRQDPGLGLRLIYFSYDVKMKEKGDIPEGYSVSREKKERFSLILESASTNQTSMYLCASSLSGLAGRNEQFFGPGTRLTVL.

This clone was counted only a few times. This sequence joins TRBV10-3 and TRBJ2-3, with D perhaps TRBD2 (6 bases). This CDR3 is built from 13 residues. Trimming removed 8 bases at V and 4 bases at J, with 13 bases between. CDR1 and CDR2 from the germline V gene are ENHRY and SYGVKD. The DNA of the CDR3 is TGTGCCATCGGCTTTTCGGGGGCAGATACGCAGTATTTT. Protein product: CAIGFSGADTQYF.

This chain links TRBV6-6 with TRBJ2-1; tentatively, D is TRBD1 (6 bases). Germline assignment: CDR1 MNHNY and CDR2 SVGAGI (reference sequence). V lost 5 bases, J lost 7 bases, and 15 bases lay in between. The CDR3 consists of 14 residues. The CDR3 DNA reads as TGTGCCAGCAGTGACGAAGGGGGTATGAATGAGCAGTTCTTC. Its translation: CASSDEGGMNEQFF.

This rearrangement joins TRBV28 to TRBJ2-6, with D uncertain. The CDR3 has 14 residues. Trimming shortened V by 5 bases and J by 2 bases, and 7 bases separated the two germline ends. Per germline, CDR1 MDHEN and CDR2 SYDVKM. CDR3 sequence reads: CASSRHTGANVLTF. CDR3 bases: TGTGCCAGCAGTCGTCACACTGGGGCCAACGTCCTGACTTTC.

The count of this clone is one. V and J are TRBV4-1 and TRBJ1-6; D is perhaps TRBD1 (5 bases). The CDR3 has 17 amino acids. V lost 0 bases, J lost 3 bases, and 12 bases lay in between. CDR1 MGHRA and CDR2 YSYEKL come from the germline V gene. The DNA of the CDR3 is TGCGCCAGCAGCCAAGATAATGGGGCAAACTATAATTCACCCCTCCACTTT. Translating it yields CASSQDNGANYNSPLHF.

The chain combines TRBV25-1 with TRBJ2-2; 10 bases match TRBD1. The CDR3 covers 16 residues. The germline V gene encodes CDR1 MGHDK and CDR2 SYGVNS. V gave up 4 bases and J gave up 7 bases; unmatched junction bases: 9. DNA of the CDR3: TGTGCCAGCAGTGCTTCCGGGACAGGGGCGGGCGGGGAGCTGTTTTTT. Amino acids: CASSASGTGAGGELFF. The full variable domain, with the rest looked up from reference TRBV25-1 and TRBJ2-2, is EADIYQTPRYLVIGTGKKITLECSQTMGHDKMYWYQQDPGMELHLIHYSYGVNSTEKGDLSSESTVSRIRTEHFPLTLESARPSHTSQYLCASSASGTGAGGELFFGEGSRLTVL.

CDR3 DNA sequence: TGTGCCTGGAGTGTACCTGGCGGGAGAGGGGAGCTGTTTTTT. Translation gives CAWSVPGGRGELFF. This chain connects TRBV30 to TRBJ2-2; 7 bases line up with TRBD2. CDR3 size: 14 residues. CDR1 GTSNPN and CDR2 SVGIG come from the germline V gene (reference sequence). After removal of 0 bases from V and 8 bases from J, the junction contained 6 bases not matched to a gene.

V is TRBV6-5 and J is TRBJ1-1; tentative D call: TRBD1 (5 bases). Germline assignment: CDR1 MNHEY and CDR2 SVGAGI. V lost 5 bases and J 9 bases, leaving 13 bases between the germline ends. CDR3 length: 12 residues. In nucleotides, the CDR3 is TGTGCCAGCAGTACTCCGACAGCCAAAGCTTTCTTT. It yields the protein CASSTPTAKAFF.

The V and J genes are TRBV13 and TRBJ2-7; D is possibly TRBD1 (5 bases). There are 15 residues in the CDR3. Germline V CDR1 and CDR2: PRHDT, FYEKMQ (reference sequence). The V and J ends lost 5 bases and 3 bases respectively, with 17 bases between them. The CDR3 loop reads CASSPARRGYYEQYF. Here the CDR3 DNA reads TGTGCCAGCAGCCCGGCGCGAAGGGGTTACTACGAGCAGTACTTC.

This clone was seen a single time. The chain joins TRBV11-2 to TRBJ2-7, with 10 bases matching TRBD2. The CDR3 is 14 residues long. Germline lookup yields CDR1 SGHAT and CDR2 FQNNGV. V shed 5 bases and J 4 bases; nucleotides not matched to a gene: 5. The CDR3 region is CASSPAGGPYEQYF. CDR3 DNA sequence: TGTGCCAGCAGCCCAGCGGGAGGGCCGTACGAGCAGTACTTC. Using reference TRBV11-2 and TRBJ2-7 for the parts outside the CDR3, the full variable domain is EAGVAQSPRYKIIEKRQSVAFWCNPISGHATLYWYQQILGQGPKLLIQFQNNGVVDDSQLPKDRFSAERLKGVDSTLKIQPAKLEDSAVYLCASSPAGGPYEQYFGPGTRLTVT.

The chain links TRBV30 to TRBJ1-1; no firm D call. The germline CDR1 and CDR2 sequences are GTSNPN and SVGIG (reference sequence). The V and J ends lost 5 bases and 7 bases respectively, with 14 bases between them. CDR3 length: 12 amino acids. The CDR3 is CAWRTGGNEAFF. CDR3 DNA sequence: TGTGCCTGGCGGACTGGCGGGAATGAAGCTTTCTTT. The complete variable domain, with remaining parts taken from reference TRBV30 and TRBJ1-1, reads SQTIHQWPATLVQPVGSPLSLECTVEGTSNPNLYWYRQAAGRGLQLLFYSVGIGQISSEVPQNLSASRPQDRQFILSSKKLLLSDSGFYLCAWRTGGNEAFFGQGTRLTVV.

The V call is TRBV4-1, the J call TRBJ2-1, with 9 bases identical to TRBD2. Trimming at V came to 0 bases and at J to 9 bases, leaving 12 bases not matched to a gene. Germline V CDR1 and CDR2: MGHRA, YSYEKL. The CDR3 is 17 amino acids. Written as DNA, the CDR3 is TGCGCCAGCAGCCAAGATGGGTACCTAGCGGGATTCTCTGAGCAGTTCTTC. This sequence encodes CASSQDGYLAGFSEQFF.